The 32 T cell receptor beta chains listed next were all sequenced from one sample in a study of breast tumors, draining lymph nodes, adjacent tissues (dated by TCRdb to the mid-2010s). The library was built by means of multiplex PCR. The instrument was an Illumina HiSeq 2000. TCRdb's own reprocessing of the public reads used fastp at Q25 and MiXCR and kept productive beta chains. Duplicate CDR3 protein sequences are folded into a single record with the most common DNA and genes. The sample records roughly 120,000 distinct CDR3 sequences, roughly 21% of which are singletons. Of the sample, over 3% falls within the top ten clones. Lymph node samples came from the axillary draining lymph nodes of breast cancer patients. Material for sequencing was axillary lymph node tissue. Receptors were obtained from a female donor with breast cancer. Some clones in this sample may be carry-over from other donors' samples.

In this sample, this clonotype turned up a few times. V gene TRBV6-1 combines with J gene TRBJ2-2, with D possibly being TRBD2 (7 bases). Looked up from germline, CDR1 is MNHNS and CDR2 is SASEGT. V gave up 7 bases and J gave up 4 bases, with 19 bases separating them. The CDR3 sequence is 16 residues long. CDR3 sequence: CASIWGGAEVTGELFF. CDR3 in DNA: TGTGCCAGCATTTGGGGGGGGGCCGAGGTCACCGGGGAGCTGTTTTTT.

Ten or more counts support this clonotype. This rearrangement joins TRBV7-9 to TRBJ1-2, with 8 bases lining up with TRBD1. CDR1 SEHNR and CDR2 FQNEAQ come from the germline V gene (reference sequence). The CDR3 covers 15 residues. J gave up 1 base and V 3 bases, and 4 bases lay outside the gene matches. The CDR3 nucleotides are TGTGCCAGCAGCTTTACAGGGGGAGATAACTATGGCTACACCTTC. Protein sequence: CASSFTGGDNYGYTF.

This clonotype was detected many times. The genes are TRBV7-9 and TRBJ2-3; no reliable D call. This CDR3 region has 16 residues. CDR1 SEHNR and CDR2 FQNEAQ come from the germline V gene (reference sequence). The V and J ends lost 0 bases and 0 bases respectively, with 10 bases between them. The CDR3 DNA reads TGTGCCAGCAGCTTAGCCCGATATGGGAGCACAGATACGCAGTATTTT. This sequence encodes CASSLARYGSTDTQYF.

This clonotype was seen many times. The genes are TRBV4-1 and TRBJ1-2; maybe TRBD1 (6 bases). CDR3 length equals 15 residues. Germline CDR1 MGHRA, CDR2 YSYEKL. Trimming shortened V by 0 bases and J by 2 bases, and 10 bases separated the two germline ends. CDR3 in amino acids: CASSQETGVNYGYTF. The CDR3 nucleotides read TGCGCCAGCAGCCAAGAGACAGGCGTAAACTATGGCTACACCTTC.

This clonotype was seen ten or more times. The rearrangement links TRBV10-1 to TRBJ1-5, with 7 bases that match TRBD1. With 11 bases clipped from V and 4 bases from J, the junction kept 8 bases outside the gene matches. The CDR3 loop spans 13 amino acids. From germline, CDR1 is WNHNN and CDR2 SYGVQD (reference sequence). The CDR3 loop is CAGRRGLNQPQHF. CDR3 nucleotide sequence: TGCGCCGGACGAAGGGGGCTTAATCAGCCCCAGCATTTT.

This clonotype appeared many times. The chain carries TRBV5-6 and TRBJ2-3, with 14 bases lining up with TRBD2. The CDR3 sequence is 20 residues long. CDR1 and CDR2 from the germline V gene are SGHDT and YYEEEE. Trimming at V came to 4 bases and at J to 0 bases, leaving 13 bases not matched to a gene. The CDR3: CASSRRLTSGRASSTDTQYF. The CDR3 bases are TGTGCCAGCAGCCGCCGTCTGACTAGCGGGAGGGCCTCGAGCACAGATACGCAGTATTTT.

There are many counts of this clonotype. This chain joins TRBV6-2 or TRBV6-3 and TRBJ2-1, with D maybe TRBD2 (7 bases). Trimming removed 6 bases at V and 3 bases at J, with 15 bases between. The CDR3 has 15 residues. Germline V gives CDR1 MNHEY, CDR2 SVGEGT. This CDR3 reads CASRRSGGLYNEQFF. CDR3 sequence (DNA): TGTGCCAGCAGGAGGTCGGGGGGCCTCTACAATGAGCAGTTCTTC.

With regard to this clonotype: Given a much more abundant clone one base away, this may be a read error. The J gene is TRBJ2-3, the V gene TRBV5-5, with D possibly being TRBD2 (6 bases). V lost 4 bases and J 3 bases, leaving 12 bases between the germline ends. The CDR3 covers 14 residues. CDR1 and CDR2 from the germline V gene are SGHKS and YYEKEE (reference sequence). The CDR3 loop reads CASSVGTLTDTQYF. In nucleotides, the CDR3 is TGTGCCAGCAGCGTCGGGACTTTAACAGATACGCAGTATTTT.

In its sample, this clonotype was seen a few times. This chain uses TRBV28 with TRBJ2-1; 7 bases align to TRBD1. The junction had 16 bases not matched to a gene; V was cut back by 6 bases and J by 5 bases. The CDR3 extends over 17 amino acids. The germline V gene encodes CDR1 MDHEN and CDR2 SYDVKM. CDR3 residues: CASRSPAGTDSNNEQFF. The CDR3 region has the DNA TGTGCCAGCAGATCTCCAGCCGGGACAGACTCGAACAATGAGCAGTTCTTC.

This clonotype appeared many times. V and J are TRBV6-1 and TRBJ2-5; TRBD1 aligns across 9 bases. Germline V gene sequence: CDR1 MNHNS, CDR2 SASEGT. V was pared by 5 bases and J by 5 bases, with 12 bases of the junction left unmatched. The CDR3 loop spans 16 amino acids. CDR3 in DNA: TGTGCCAGCAGTCTTTTTAGGACAGGGGTGTCGGAGACCCAGTACTTC. Its protein is CASSLFRTGVSETQYF.

The chain joins TRBV20-1 to TRBJ1-6; D is undetermined. In germline, CDR1 is DFQATT, CDR2 SNEGSKA (reference sequence). This CDR3 is built from 14 residues. V lost 5 bases and J 7 bases, leaving 15 bases between the germline ends. This CDR3 is CSAARLGMNSPLHF. CDR3 nucleotides: TGCAGTGCTGCGCGGCTAGGGATGAATTCACCCCTCCACTTT.

The V call is TRBV5-1, the J call TRBJ2-6; D is tentatively TRBD1 or TRBD2 (6 bases each). V was pared by 4 bases and J by 0 bases, with 17 bases between. This CDR3 region has 18 residues. Per the germline V gene, CDR1 is SGHRS and CDR2 is YFSETQ. The DNA for the CDR3 is TGCGCCAGCAGCGGAAACAGGGACTTTAGCTCTGGGGCCAACGTCCTGACTTTC. This encodes CASSGNRDFSSGANVLTF.

This clonotype was counted once. A much more abundant neighbour one base away suggests this may be a read error. The gene calls are TRBV6-1 and TRBJ2-7; D not resolved. Germline loops: CDR1 MNHNS, CDR2 SASEGT. The CDR3 covers 10 residues. The CDR3 DNA reads TGTGCCAGCAGTGAAGTGTGGCAGCACTTC. It specifies CASSEVWQHF.

This clonotype was detected only a few times. A read error is possible here, since a much larger clone lies one base away. The chain has TRBV20-1 and TRBJ2-5; 10 nucleotides match TRBD2. Looked up from germline, CDR1 is DFQATT and CDR2 is SNEGSKA (reference sequence). V gave up 3 bases and J gave up 7 bases; unmatched junction bases: 11. This CDR3 region has 15 residues. CDR3 nucleotides: TGCAGTGCTAGCGCTTCAACTAGCGGGGTAGGGACCCAGTACTTC. This translates into CSASASTSGVGTQYF.

Comments on this clonotype: Just one base apart from a much larger clone, this may be a read error. The rearrangement links TRBV7-4 to TRBJ2-5; unclear D gene. Germline loops: CDR1 SGHVT, CDR2 SQSDAQ. The CDR3 has 13 amino acids. The CDR3 bases are TGTGCCAGCAGCTCACCGAGCGAAGAGACCCAGTGCTTC. Translation: CASSSPSEETQCF.

The sample holds many counts of this clonotype. V is TRBV20-1 and J is TRBJ2-7; D may be TRBD2 (6 bases). V was shortened by 0 bases and J by 3 bases, with 12 bases between the two germline ends. The CDR3 spans 14 residues. Germline V gene sequence: CDR1 DFQATT, CDR2 SNEGSKA (reference sequence). CDR3 DNA: TGCAGTGCTAGAGATGCGGCGGGAATCTACGAGCAGTACTTC. This codes for CSARDAAGIYEQYF.

Of note for this clonotype: A much bigger clone sits one base away, suggesting this may be a read error. Here the CDR3 omits its conserved ending phenylalanine or tryptophan, so a read error is the likely source. The CDR3 spells CASSQESGSGQPQHL. DNA for the CDR3: TGTGCCAGCAGCCAAGAATCGGGAAGTGGCCAGCCCCAGCATCTT. The chain links TRBV14 to TRBJ1-5; D is ambiguous. The V end was cut by 0 bases, the J end by 7 bases, with 13 bases between. This CDR3 contains 15 residues. Per the germline V gene, CDR1 is SGHDN and CDR2 is FVKESK.

This clonotype has more than one count but fewer than ten. The rearrangement joins TRBV30 to TRBJ2-1, with D possibly matching TRBD2 (6 bases). The CDR3 is 14 residues long. Germline CDR1 is GTSNPN and CDR2 is SVGIG (reference sequence). The V gene lost 5 bases and the J gene lost 0 bases, with 11 bases spanning the gap. The CDR3 region has the DNA TGTGCCTGGGGGGCGGGGACCTCCTACAATGAGCAGTTCTTC. This translates into CAWGAGTSYNEQFF. The variable domain in full, with the rest retrieved from reference TRBV30 and TRBJ2-1, is SQTIHQWPATLVQPVGSPLSLECTVEGTSNPNLYWYRQAAGRGLQLLFYSVGIGQISSEVPQNLSASRPQDRQFILSSKKLLLSDSGFYLCAWGAGTSYNEQFFGPGTRLTVL.

Remarks on this clonotype: This clone may be a read error of a much larger clone one base away. The rearrangement joins TRBV19 to TRBJ1-5; 7 bases fit TRBD1. The J segment lost 4 bases and the V segment lost 3 bases, leaving 6 bases of the junction unmatched. Germline CDR1 LNHDA, CDR2 SQIVND (reference sequence). The CDR3 extends over 15 amino acids. CDR3 sequence (DNA): TGTGCCAGTAGTATGCGGGACAGCACGAATCAGCCCCAGCATTTT. Encoded protein: CASSMRDSTNQPQHF.

This clonotype was seen just once. A much larger clone lies a single base off, so this may be a read error. This rearrangement joins TRBV6-1 to TRBJ1-5; 7 nucleotides align to TRBD1. This CDR3 has 14 residues. Germline CDR1 and CDR2: MNHNS and SASEGT. In DNA form, the CDR3 reads TGTGCCAGCAGTGAAGGACAGGGCAATCTGCCCCAGCATTTT. Residues: CASSEGQGNLPQHF.

This clonotype was detected ten times or more. J is TRBJ2-1 and V is TRBV6-5; 14 bases fit TRBD2. The junction had 5 bases not matched to a gene; V was cut back by 2 bases and J by 5 bases. The germline V gene has CDR1 MNHEY and CDR2 SVGAGI. This CDR3 spans 17 amino acids. Written as DNA, the CDR3 is TGTGCCAGCAGTTACGCGACTAGCGGGGGGGTTCACAATGAGCAGTTCTTC. Its protein product is CASSYATSGGVHNEQFF.

This clonotype occurred many times. This rearrangement joins TRBV20-1 to TRBJ2-5; unclear D gene. In germline, CDR1 is DFQATT, CDR2 SNEGSKA (reference sequence). Deletions cut 3 bases from V and 3 bases from J, with 14 bases between. This CDR3 contains 14 residues. The CDR3 loop is CSASASTVKETQYF. Written as DNA, the CDR3 is TGCAGTGCTAGTGCCTCGACCGTCAAAGAGACCCAGTACTTC.

This clonotype was recorded many times. The chain links TRBV6-5 to TRBJ2-3, with TRBD2 matching over 12 bases. Looked up from germline, CDR1 is MNHEY and CDR2 is SVGAGI. CDR3 size: 15 residues. V shed 5 bases and J 6 bases; nucleotides not matched to a gene: 6. The CDR3 reads CASSLAGGRFDTQYF. In nucleotides, the CDR3 is TGTGCCAGCAGTCTAGCGGGGGGGAGATTCGATACGCAGTATTTT.

Concerning this clonotype itself: A clone one base away is much larger, so this may be a read error. The chain joins TRBV20-1 to TRBJ2-1; TRBD2 is a possible D gene (5 bases). V dropped 6 bases and J dropped 12 bases, with 21 bases sitting between them. Per the germline V gene, CDR1 is DFQATT and CDR2 is SNEGSKA (reference sequence). CDR3 length: 13 amino acids. The chain's CDR3 is CSAPGSYESGQFF. Written as DNA, the CDR3 is TGCAGTGCACCGGGGAGCTATGAAAGCGGGCAGTTCTTC.

The chain joins TRBV6-5 to TRBJ1-1, with no clear D. Trimming shortened V by 4 bases and J by 1 base, and 13 bases separated the two germline ends. CDR3 length: 15 residues. The germline V gene has CDR1 MNHEY and CDR2 SVGAGI. CDR3 in amino acids: CASSLKYNRNTEAFF. The CDR3 DNA sequence: TGTGCCAGCAGTTTGAAATACAATCGGAACACTGAAGCTTTCTTT.

V usage is TRBV3-1 and J usage is TRBJ1-5; D gene ambiguous. The germline CDR1 and CDR2 sequences are LGHDT and YNNKEL (reference sequence). CDR3 size: 14 residues. V lost 5 bases, J lost 0 bases, and 8 bases lay in between. DNA for the CDR3: TGTGCCAGCAGCGCAGGATCTAGCAATCAGCCCCAGCATTTT. Its protein is CASSAGSSNQPQHF.

Of note for this clonotype: A read error may explain this, as a much larger clone is one base away. The CDR3 does not close with the conserved phenylalanine or tryptophan, likely indicating a read error. This rearrangement joins TRBV11-2 to TRBJ2-5, with a weak D call TRBD1 (5 bases). Germline-derived CDR1 and CDR2 are SGHAT and FQNNGV. The V end was cut by 0 bases, the J end by 5 bases, with 10 bases between. This CDR3 has 14 residues. The CDR3, as DNA: TGTGCCAGCAGCTTAGACAGGGATGAGGAGACCCAGTACCTC. As protein: CASSLDRDEETQYL.

This clonotype was detected ten times or more. The V gene is TRBV12-3 or TRBV12-4, the J gene TRBJ2-1, with 12 bases matching TRBD2. The CDR3 length is 19 residues. The V gene end was trimmed by 6 bases and the J gene end by 1 base; junction bases not matched to a gene: 13. The CDR3 protein is CASSPRGTSGPRSYNEQFF. CDR3 DNA sequence: TGTGCCAGCAGCCCTCGGGGGACTAGCGGGCCCCGATCCTACAATGAGCAGTTCTTC.

This clonotype was counted ten times or more. This chain joins TRBV19 and TRBJ2-3; D uncertain. The germline V gene encodes CDR1 LNHDA and CDR2 SQIVND (reference sequence). The CDR3 contains 13 residues. The germline V and J ends were trimmed by 9 bases and 4 bases, with 14 bases remaining between them. The CDR3 loop reads CASRPFGADTQYF. The CDR3 nucleotides are TGTGCCAGCAGACCGTTTGGCGCAGATACGCAGTATTTT.

The sample holds many counts of this clonotype. The chain links TRBV3-1 to TRBJ2-1; 7 positions match TRBD2. J lost 5 bases, V lost 6 bases, and 7 bases had no gene match. CDR3 length: 14 amino acids. Germline assignment: CDR1 LGHDT and CDR2 YNNKEL (reference sequence). CDR3 in amino acids: CASSPSGLNNEQFF. CDR3 coding DNA: TGTGCCAGCAGTCCTAGCGGCCTAAACAATGAGCAGTTCTTC.

J is TRBJ2-7 and V is TRBV7-3, with 7 bases aligning to TRBD2. J was trimmed by 0 bases and V by 3 bases; bases with no gene match: 5. This CDR3 spans 15 amino acids. CDR1 and CDR2 (germline): SGHTA, FQGTGA. CDR3 in DNA: TGTGCCAGCAGCTTGCAGCGGGACCCCTCCTACGAGCAGTACTTC. It specifies CASSLQRDPSYEQYF.

This clonotype was seen many times. The chain links TRBV12-3 or TRBV12-4 to TRBJ2-1; D possibly uses TRBD1 or TRBD2 (5 bases each). V was pared by 4 bases and J by 2 bases, with 12 bases between. The length of the CDR3 is 15 residues. The CDR3 loop is CASSSGTNTYNEQFF. The DNA for the CDR3 is TGTGCCAGCAGTTCCGGGACGAACACCTACAATGAGCAGTTCTTC.